This T cell receptor beta chain derives from a study of cytomegalovirus exposure and HLA in healthy donors. Study-wide background: Unique TCR beta sequences numbering 117 million came from approximately 180 million T cells in an earlier analysis. The study, taken as a whole, reports: The authors confirmed in vitro that a few CMV-associated chains were specific for CMV antigens. Later analysis demonstrated an association between a missense DCLRE1C variant and TCR beta V- and J-gene trimming. Reports indicate that TCR beta sequences accurately predicted the HLA-A and HLA-B alleles of most subjects.

Concerning this clone itself: The antigen is undetermined.

With 60 Vbeta and 13 Jbeta primers, the PCR was carried out. Some clones are missing from TCRdb's copy, which holds only in-frame ones; the method was immunoSEQ multiplex PCR. The sample lists about 190,000 clones; 75% to 85% were seen once. The V end was cut by 6 bases, the J end by 0 bases, with 15 bases between. There are 15 residues in the CDR3. In germline, CDR1 is SGHRS, CDR2 YFSETQ. This TCR was sampled from a woman aged 18 to 35 in good health and CMV-seronegative. The material sequenced was PBMCs. The chain employs TRBV5-1 and TRBJ2-5; possibly TRBD2 for D (6 bases). CDR3 bases: TGCGCCAGCACCATGGAGGGGACCAACCAAGAGACCCAGTACTTC. This codes for CASTMEGTNQETQYF.